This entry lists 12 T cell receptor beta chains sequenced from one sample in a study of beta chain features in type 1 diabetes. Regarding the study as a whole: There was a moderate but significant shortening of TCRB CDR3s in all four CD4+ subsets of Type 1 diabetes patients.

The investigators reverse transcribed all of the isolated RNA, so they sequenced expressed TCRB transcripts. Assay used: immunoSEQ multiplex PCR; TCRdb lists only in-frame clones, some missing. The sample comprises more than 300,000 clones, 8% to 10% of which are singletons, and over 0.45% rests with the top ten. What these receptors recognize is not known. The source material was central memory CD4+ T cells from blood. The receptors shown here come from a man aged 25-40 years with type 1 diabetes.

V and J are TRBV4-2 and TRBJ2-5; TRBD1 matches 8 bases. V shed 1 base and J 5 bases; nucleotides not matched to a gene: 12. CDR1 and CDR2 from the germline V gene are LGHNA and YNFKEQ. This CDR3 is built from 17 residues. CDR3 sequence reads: CASSQVEDRGQGETQYF. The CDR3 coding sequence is TGTGCCAGCAGCCAAGTAGAAGACAGGGGCCAGGGGGAGACCCAGTACTTC.

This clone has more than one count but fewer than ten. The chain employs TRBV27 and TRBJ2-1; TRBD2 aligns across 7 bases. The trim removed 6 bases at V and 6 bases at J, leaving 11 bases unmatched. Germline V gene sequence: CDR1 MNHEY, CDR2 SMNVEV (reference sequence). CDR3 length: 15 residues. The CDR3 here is CASSRPGTMRNEQFF. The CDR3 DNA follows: TGTGCCAGCAGCCGTCCCGGGACTATGCGCAATGAGCAGTTCTTC.

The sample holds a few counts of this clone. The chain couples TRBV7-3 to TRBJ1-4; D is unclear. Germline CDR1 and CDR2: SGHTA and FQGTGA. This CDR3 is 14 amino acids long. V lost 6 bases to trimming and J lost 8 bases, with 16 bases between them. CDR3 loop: CASRRTEWKEKLFF. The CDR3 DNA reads TGTGCCAGCAGACGTACGGAGTGGAAAGAAAAACTGTTTTTT.

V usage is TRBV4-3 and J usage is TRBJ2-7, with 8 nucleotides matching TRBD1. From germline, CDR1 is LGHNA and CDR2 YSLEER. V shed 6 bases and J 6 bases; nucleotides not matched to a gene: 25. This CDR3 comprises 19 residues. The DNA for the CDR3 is TGCGCCAGCAGTCAATCAGCCCATCCGACAGGGGTCAATTCTGCCGAGCAGTACTTC. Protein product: CASSQSAHPTGVNSAEQYF.

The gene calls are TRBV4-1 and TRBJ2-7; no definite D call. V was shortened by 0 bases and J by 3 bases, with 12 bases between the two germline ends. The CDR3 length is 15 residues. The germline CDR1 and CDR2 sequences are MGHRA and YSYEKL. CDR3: CASSQEEGSFYEQYF. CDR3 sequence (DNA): TGCGCCAGCAGCCAAGAGGAAGGAAGCTTCTACGAGCAGTACTTC.

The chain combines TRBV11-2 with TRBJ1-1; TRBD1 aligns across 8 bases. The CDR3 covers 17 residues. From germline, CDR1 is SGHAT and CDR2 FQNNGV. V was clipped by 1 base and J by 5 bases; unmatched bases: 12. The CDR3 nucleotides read TGTGCCAGCAGCTTAGCATGGTCGGGGACAGGTCGGACTGAAGCTTTCTTT. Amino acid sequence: CASSLAWSGTGRTEAFF.

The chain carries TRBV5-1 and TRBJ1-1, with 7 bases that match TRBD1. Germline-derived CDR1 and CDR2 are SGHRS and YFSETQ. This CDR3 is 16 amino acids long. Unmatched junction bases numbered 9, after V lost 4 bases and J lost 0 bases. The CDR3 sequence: CASSLQSQGLNTEAFF. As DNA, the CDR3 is TGCGCCAGCAGCCTGCAGTCACAGGGGTTGAACACTGAAGCTTTCTTT.

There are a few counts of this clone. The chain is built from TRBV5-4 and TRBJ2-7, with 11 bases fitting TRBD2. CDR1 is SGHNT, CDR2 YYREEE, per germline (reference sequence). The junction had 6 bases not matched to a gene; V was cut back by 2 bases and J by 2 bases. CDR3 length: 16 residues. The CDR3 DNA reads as TGTGCCAGCAGCTTAGAGCTAGCGGGAGGAACCTACGAGCAGTACTTC. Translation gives CASSLELAGGTYEQYF.

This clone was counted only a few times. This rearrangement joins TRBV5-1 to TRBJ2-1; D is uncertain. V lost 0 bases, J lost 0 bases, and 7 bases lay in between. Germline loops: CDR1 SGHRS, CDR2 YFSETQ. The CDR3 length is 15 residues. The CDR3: CASSLAESSYNEQFF. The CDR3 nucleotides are TGCGCCAGCAGCTTGGCGGAGAGCTCCTACAATGAGCAGTTCTTC.

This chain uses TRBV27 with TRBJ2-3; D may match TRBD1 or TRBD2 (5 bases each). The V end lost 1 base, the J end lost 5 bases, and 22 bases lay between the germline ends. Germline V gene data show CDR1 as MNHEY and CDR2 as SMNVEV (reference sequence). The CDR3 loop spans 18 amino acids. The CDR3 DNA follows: TGTGCCAGCAGTTTATTTGCGTTGGCCATTCAGAGGGGAGATACGCAGTATTTT. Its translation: CASSLFALAIQRGDTQYF.

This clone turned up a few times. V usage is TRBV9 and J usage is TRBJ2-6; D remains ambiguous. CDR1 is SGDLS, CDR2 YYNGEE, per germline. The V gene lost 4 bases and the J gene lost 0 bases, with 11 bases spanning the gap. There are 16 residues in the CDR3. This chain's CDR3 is CASSFSASSGANVLTF. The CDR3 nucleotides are TGTGCCAGCAGCTTCAGTGCGAGCTCTGGGGCCAACGTCCTGACTTTC.

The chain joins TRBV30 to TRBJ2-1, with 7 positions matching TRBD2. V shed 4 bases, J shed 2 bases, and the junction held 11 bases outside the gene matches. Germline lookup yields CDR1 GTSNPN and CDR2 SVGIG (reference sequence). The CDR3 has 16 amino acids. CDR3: CAWTKGSGAPYNEQFF. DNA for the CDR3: TGTGCCTGGACTAAGGGGAGCGGGGCCCCCTACAATGAGCAGTTCTTC.